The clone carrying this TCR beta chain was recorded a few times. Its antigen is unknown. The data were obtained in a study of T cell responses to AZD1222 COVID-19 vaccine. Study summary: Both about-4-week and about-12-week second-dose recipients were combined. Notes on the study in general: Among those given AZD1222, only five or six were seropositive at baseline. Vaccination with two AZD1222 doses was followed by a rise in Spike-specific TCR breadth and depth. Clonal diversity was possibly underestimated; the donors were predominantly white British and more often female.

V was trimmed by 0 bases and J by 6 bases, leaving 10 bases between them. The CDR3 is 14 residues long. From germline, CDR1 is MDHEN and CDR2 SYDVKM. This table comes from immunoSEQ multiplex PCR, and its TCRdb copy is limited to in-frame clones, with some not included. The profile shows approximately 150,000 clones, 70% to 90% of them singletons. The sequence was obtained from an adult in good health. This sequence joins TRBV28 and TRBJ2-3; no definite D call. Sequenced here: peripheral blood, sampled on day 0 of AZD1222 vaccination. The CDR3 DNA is TGTGCCAGCAGTTTATGGTCCATCCAGGATACGCAGTATTTT. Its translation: CASSLWSIQDTQYF. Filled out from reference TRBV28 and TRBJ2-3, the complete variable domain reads DVKVTQSSRYLVKRTGEKVFLECVQDMDHENMFWYRQDPGLGLRLIYFSYDVKMKEKGDIPEGYSVSREKKERFSLILESASTNQTSMYLCASSLWSIQDTQYFGPGTRLTVL.